The 13 T cell receptor beta chains presented below share a single source sample, sequenced in a study of T cells after yellow fever vaccination. TCRdb redid the calling of the 5' RACE reads with MiXCR, one entry per CDR3 protein. The sample records approximately 550,000 distinct CDR3 sequences, 15% to 20% being singletons. Sequenced here: PBMCs, sampled 15 days after the yellow fever booster vaccination. The source of these receptors is a man aged 25 to 40 who received the YFV17D yellow fever vaccine.

Only a few counts were recorded for this clonotype. This rearrangement joins TRBV4-2 to TRBJ1-5, with D unresolved. The CDR3 is 12 residues long. V lost 5 bases and J 6 bases, leaving 8 bases between the germline ends. Germline V gene sequence: CDR1 LGHNA, CDR2 YNFKEQ. CDR3 in amino acids: CASSGGGQPQHF. The CDR3 DNA is TGTGCCAGCAGCGGCGGCGGTCAGCCCCAGCATTTT.

This clonotype was observed a handful of times. V and J are TRBV7-2 and TRBJ2-5; D may be TRBD1 (6 bases). Looked up from germline, CDR1 is SGHTA and CDR2 is FQGNSA. The CDR3 covers 14 residues. V was trimmed by 5 bases and J by 5 bases, leaving 15 bases between them. The DNA of the CDR3 is TGTGCCAGCAGCCTACGACAGGTGTCCGAGACCCAGTACTTC. Protein product: CASSLRQVSETQYF.

The genes are TRBV28 and TRBJ1-2; possible D gene TRBD1, 6 bases. With 4 bases removed from V and 6 bases from J, the gap between germline ends came to 18 bases. CDR1 is MDHEN and CDR2 is SYDVKM in the germline V gene. CDR3 length equals 15 residues. The CDR3 loop reads CASSSDSPPGDGYTF. CDR3 nucleotide sequence: TGTGCCAGCAGTTCCGACAGCCCGCCAGGGGATGGCTACACCTTC.

The chain links TRBV7-2 to TRBJ2-3, with 12 bases that match TRBD2. CDR1 is SGHTA, CDR2 FQGNSA, per germline. The CDR3 has 16 residues. V trimming: 4 bases; J trimming: 3 bases; junction bases outside the gene matches: 5. CDR3 sequence (DNA): TGTGCCAGCAGCTACCCGACTAGCGGGAGAACAGATACGCAGTATTTT. As protein: CASSYPTSGRTDTQYF.

This chain joins TRBV20-1 and TRBJ2-5; a possible D gene is TRBD1 (6 bases). Germline V lookup: CDR1 DFQATT, CDR2 SNEGSKA (reference sequence). Deletions cut 5 bases from V and 1 base from J, with 14 bases between. CDR3 length: 14 residues. The CDR3 bases are TGCAGTGCTGGGGGCGACGCGCTCCAAGAGACCCAGTACTTC. Its translation is CSAGGDALQETQYF.

This clonotype was observed a handful of times. The V call is TRBV7-6, the J call TRBJ2-7, with TRBD2 matching over 7 bases. The germline CDR1 and CDR2 sequences are SGHVS and FNYEAQ. After removal of 1 base from V and 5 bases from J, the junction contained 11 bases not matched to a gene. The CDR3 extends over 16 amino acids. In DNA, the CDR3 is TGTGCCAGCAGCTTAGAGTACGGGAGGACGCCTAACGAGCAGTACTTC. It codes for CASSLEYGRTPNEQYF.

The chain links TRBV20-1 to TRBJ2-6, with 11 bases matching TRBD1. The CDR3 runs 17 residues. Per germline, CDR1 DFQATT and CDR2 SNEGSKA (reference sequence). The junction had 7 bases not matched to a gene; V was cut back by 5 bases and J by 1 base. In DNA form, the CDR3 reads TGCAGTGCTTTCAGGACAGGGGGCGCTTCTGGGGCCAACGTCCTGACTTTC. It codes for CSAFRTGGASGANVLTF.

This clonotype was picked up a small number of times. The chain links TRBV27 to TRBJ1-1; no clear D. Trimming left V 0 bases short and J 11 bases short, with 16 bases between. Per germline, CDR1 MNHEY and CDR2 SMNVEV (reference sequence). This CDR3 has 14 amino acids. The CDR3 sequence is CASSLSIGRREAFF. DNA of the CDR3: TGTGCCAGCAGTTTATCGATTGGGCGGCGGGAGGCTTTCTTT.

This clonotype has a handful of counts. The rearrangement uses TRBV29-1 and TRBJ2-1; 7 bases match TRBD2. J was trimmed by 4 bases and V by 5 bases; bases with no gene match: 8. Germline values: CDR1 SQVTM, CDR2 ANQGSEA. The CDR3 has 14 residues. The chain's CDR3 is CSVPPPAGYNEQFF. The CDR3 DNA follows: TGCAGCGTTCCGCCCCCAGCGGGATACAATGAGCAGTTCTTC.

This chain uses TRBV29-1 with TRBJ1-1; D may be TRBD1 (6 bases). CDR3 size: 13 residues. Germline lookup yields CDR1 SQVTM and CDR2 ANQGSEA. V shed 4 bases and J shed 0 bases, with 9 bases lying between them. This CDR3 is CSVGQGLNTEAFF. In DNA, the CDR3 is TGCAGCGTTGGTCAGGGGTTGAACACTGAAGCTTTCTTT.

This chain uses TRBV20-1 with TRBJ2-5; 8 nucleotides agree with TRBD2. V was clipped by 2 bases and J by 7 bases; unmatched bases: 15. CDR3 length equals 16 residues. The germline gives CDR1 DFQATT, CDR2 SNEGSKA (reference sequence). The CDR3 nucleotides are TGCAGTGCTAGACTACCCTACGGGAGGGGGTTGGGGACCCAGTACTTC. Translation gives CSARLPYGRGLGTQYF.

This clonotype was detected many times. The chain employs TRBV3-1 and TRBJ2-5; TRBD1 agrees at 9 bases. Germline lookup yields CDR1 LGHDT and CDR2 YNNKEL (reference sequence). J gave up 4 bases and V 6 bases, and 3 bases lay outside the gene matches. The CDR3 covers 13 residues. The CDR3 is CASSGTGRETQYF. The CDR3 DNA follows: TGTGCCAGCAGTGGGACAGGGAGAGAGACCCAGTACTTC.

This chain links TRBV5-5 with TRBJ2-3; TRBD1 aligns across 7 bases. The CDR3 is 16 amino acids. Germline V gene lookup returns CDR1 SGHKS and CDR2 YYEKEE (reference sequence). The J segment lost 0 bases and the V segment lost 0 bases, leaving 4 bases of the junction unmatched. CDR3 residues: CASSLAPQGSTDTQYF. CDR3 nucleotide sequence: TGTGCCAGCAGCTTGGCGCCACAGGGGAGCACAGATACGCAGTATTTT.